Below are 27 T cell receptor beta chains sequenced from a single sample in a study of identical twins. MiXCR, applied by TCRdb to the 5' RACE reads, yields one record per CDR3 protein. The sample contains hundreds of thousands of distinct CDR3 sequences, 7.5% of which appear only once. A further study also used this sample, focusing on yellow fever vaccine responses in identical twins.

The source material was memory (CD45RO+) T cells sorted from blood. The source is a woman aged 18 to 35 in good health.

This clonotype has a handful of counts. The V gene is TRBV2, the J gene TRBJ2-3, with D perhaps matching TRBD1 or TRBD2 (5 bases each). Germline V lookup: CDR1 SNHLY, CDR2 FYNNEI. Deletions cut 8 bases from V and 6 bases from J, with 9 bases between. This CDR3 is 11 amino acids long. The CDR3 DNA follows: TGTGCCAGCGGGGGTGGCGATACGCAGTATTTT. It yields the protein CASGGGDTQYF.

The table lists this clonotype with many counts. The CDR3: CASTQTGGRETQYF. The CDR3 region has the DNA TGTGCCAGCACCCAAACCGGGGGTCGAGAGACCCAGTACTTC. J is TRBJ2-5 and V is TRBV12-3 or TRBV12-4; tentative D call: TRBD2 (6 bases). The CDR3 has 14 residues. V was cut by 7 bases and J by 4 bases, with 16 bases left in between.

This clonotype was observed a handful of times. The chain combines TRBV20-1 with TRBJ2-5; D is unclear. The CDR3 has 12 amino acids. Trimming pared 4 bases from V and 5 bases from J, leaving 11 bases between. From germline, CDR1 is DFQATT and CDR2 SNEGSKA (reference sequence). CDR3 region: CSAKERMETQYF. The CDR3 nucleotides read TGCAGTGCTAAAGAGAGGATGGAGACCCAGTACTTC.

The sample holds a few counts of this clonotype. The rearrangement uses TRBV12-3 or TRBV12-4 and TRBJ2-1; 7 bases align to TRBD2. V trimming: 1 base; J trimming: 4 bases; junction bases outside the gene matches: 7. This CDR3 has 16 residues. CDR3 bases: TGTGCCAGCAGTTTAGTCCGACTAGCAGAGTACAATGAGCAGTTCTTC. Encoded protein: CASSLVRLAEYNEQFF.

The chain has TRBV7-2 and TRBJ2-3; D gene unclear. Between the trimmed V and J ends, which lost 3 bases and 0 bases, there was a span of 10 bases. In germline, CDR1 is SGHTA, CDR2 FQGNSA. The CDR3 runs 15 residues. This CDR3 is CASSFAAPSTDTQYF. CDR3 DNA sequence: TGTGCCAGCAGCTTTGCCGCACCGAGCACAGATACGCAGTATTTT. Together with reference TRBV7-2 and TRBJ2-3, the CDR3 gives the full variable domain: GAGVSQSPSNKVTEKGKDVELRCDPISGHTALYWYRQSLGQGLEFLIYFQGNSAPDKSGLPSDRFSAERTGGSVSTLTIQRTQQEDSAVYLCASSFAAPSTDTQYFGPGTRLTVL.

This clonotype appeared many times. The CDR3 region is CASRRQGGGYEQYF. The CDR3, as DNA: TGTGCCAGCAGGCGACAGGGGGGGGGCTACGAGCAGTACTTC. V is TRBV6-2 or TRBV6-3 and J is TRBJ2-7; TRBD1 aligns across 9 bases. Germline values: CDR1 MNHEY, CDR2 SVGEGT. This CDR3 contains 14 residues. V lost 6 bases, J lost 3 bases, and 6 bases stayed unmatched.

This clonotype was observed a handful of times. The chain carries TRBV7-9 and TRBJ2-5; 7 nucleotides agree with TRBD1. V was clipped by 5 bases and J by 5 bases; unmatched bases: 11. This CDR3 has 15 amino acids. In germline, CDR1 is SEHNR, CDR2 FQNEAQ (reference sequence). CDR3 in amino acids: CASSTGTVFEETQYF. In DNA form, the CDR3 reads TGTGCCAGCAGCACAGGGACAGTTTTTGAGGAGACCCAGTACTTC.

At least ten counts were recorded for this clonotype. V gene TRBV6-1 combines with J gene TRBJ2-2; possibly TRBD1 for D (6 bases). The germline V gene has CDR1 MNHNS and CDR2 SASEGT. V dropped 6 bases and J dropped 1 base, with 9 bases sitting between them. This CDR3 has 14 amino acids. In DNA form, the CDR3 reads TGTGCCAGCAGGCAACAGGGGAACACCGGGGAGCTGTTTTTT. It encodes CASRQQGNTGELFF.

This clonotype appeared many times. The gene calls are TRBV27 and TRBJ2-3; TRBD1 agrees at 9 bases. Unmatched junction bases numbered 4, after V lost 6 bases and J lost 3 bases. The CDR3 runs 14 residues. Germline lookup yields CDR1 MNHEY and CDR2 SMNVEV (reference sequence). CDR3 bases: TGTGCCAGCAGGCGGACAGGGGAGACAGATACGCAGTATTTT. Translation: CASRRTGETDTQYF.

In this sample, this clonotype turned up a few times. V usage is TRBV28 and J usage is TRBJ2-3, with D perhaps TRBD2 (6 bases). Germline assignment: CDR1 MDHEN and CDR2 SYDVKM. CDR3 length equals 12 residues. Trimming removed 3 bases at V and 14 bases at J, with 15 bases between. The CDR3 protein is CASSFGGRYAYF. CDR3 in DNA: TGTGCCAGCAGTTTCGGGGGTAGATACGCGTATTTT. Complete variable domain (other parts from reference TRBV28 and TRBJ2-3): DVKVTQSSRYLVKRTGEKVFLECVQDMDHENMFWYRQDPGLGLRLIYFSYDVKMKEKGDIPEGYSVSREKKERFSLILESASTNQTSMYLCASSFGGRYAYFGPGTRLTVL.

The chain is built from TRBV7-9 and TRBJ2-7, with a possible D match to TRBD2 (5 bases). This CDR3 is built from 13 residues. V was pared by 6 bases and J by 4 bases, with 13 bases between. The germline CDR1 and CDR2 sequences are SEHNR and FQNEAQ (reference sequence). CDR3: CASSKVGEYEQYF. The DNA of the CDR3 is TGTGCCAGCAGTAAAGTCGGGGAGTACGAGCAGTACTTC.

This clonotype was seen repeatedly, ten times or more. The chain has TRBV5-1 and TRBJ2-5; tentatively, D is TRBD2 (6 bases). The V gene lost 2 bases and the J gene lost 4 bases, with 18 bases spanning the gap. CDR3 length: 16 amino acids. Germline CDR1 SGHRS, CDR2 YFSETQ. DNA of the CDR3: TGCGCCAGCAGCTTAGGACTAATCCCCCGAGGAGAGACCCAGTACTTC. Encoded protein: CASSLGLIPRGETQYF.

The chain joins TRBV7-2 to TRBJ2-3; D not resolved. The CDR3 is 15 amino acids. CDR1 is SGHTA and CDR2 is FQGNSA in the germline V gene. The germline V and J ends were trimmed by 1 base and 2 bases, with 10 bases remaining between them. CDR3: CASSLEWEATDTQYF. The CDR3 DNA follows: TGTGCCAGCAGCTTAGAATGGGAAGCCACAGATACGCAGTATTTT.

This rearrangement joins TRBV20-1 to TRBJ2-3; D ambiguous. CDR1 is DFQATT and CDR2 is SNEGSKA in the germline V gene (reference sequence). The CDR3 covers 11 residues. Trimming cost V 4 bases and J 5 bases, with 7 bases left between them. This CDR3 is CSATYEDTQYF. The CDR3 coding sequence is TGCAGTGCTACCTATGAAGATACGCAGTATTTT.

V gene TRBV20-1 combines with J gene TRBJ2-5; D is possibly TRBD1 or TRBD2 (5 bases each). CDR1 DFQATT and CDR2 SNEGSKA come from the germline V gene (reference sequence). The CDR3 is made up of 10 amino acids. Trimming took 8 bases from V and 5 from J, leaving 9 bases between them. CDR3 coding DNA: TGCAGTTCAGGGACGGAGACCCAGTACTTC. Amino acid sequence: CSSGTETQYF.

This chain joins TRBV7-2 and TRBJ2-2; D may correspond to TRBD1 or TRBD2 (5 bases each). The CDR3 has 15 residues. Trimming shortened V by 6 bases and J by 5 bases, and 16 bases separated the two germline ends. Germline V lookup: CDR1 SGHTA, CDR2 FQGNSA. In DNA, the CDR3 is TGTGCCAGCAGGGAACCGGGACGGAGGACCGGGGAGCTGTTTTTT. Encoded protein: CASREPGRRTGELFF. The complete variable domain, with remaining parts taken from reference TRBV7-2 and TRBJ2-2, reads GAGVSQSPSNKVTEKGKDVELRCDPISGHTALYWYRQSLGQGLEFLIYFQGNSAPDKSGLPSDRFSAERTGGSVSTLTIQRTQQEDSAVYLCASREPGRRTGELFFGEGSRLTVL.

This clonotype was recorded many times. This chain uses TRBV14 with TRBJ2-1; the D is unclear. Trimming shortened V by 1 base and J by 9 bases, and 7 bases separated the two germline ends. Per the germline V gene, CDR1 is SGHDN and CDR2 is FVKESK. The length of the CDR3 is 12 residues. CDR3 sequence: CASSQVGSEQFF. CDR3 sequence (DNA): TGTGCCAGCAGCCAAGTCGGGTCTGAGCAGTTCTTC.

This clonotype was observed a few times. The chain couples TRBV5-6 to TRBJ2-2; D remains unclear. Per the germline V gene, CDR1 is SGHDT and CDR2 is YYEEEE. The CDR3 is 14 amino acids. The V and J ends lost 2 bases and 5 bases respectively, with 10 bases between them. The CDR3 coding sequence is TGTGCCAGCAGCTTCCCCTCTCCAACCGGGGAGCTGTTTTTT. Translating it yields CASSFPSPTGELFF. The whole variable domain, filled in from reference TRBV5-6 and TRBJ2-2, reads DAGVTQSPTHLIKTRGQQVTLRCSPKSGHDTVSWYQQALGQGPQFIFQYYEEEERQRGNFPDRFSGHQFPNYSSELNVNALLLGDSALYLCASSFPSPTGELFFGEGSRLTVL.

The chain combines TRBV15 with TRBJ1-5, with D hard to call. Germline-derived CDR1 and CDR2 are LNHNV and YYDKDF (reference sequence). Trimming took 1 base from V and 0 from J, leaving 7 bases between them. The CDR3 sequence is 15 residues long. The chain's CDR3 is CATSRALGSNQPQHF. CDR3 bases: TGTGCCACCAGCAGAGCTTTAGGTAGCAATCAGCCCCAGCATTTT. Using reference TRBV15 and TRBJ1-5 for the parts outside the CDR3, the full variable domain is DAMVIQNPRYQVTQFGKPVTLSCSQTLNHNVMYWYQQKSSQAPKLLFHYYDKDFNNEADTPDNFQSRRPNTSFCFLDIRSPGLGDTAMYLCATSRALGSNQPQHFGDGTRLSIL.

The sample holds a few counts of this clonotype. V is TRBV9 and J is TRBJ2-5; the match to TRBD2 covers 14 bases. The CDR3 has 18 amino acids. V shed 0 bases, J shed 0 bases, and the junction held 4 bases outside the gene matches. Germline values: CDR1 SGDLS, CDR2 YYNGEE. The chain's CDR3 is CASSVAGTSGGHQETQYF. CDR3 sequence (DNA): TGTGCCAGCAGCGTAGCTGGGACTAGCGGGGGCCACCAAGAGACCCAGTACTTC.

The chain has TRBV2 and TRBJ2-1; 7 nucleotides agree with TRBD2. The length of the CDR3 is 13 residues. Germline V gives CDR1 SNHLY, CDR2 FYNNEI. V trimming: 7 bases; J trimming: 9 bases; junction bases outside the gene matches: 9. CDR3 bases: TGTGCCAGCACCTCGACTGGGACTACTGAGCAGTTCTTC. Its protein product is CASTSTGTTEQFF.

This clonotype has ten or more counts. CDR3 sequence: CSAPRRGGDYGYTF. CDR3 DNA sequence: TGCAGTGCTCCAAGGCGGGGAGGGGACTATGGCTACACCTTC. The rearrangement uses TRBV20-1 and TRBJ1-2; perhaps TRBD1 as D (5 bases). The V end was cut by 5 bases, the J end by 3 bases, with 16 bases between. The CDR3 runs to 14 residues. CDR1 is DFQATT, CDR2 SNEGSKA, per germline (reference sequence).

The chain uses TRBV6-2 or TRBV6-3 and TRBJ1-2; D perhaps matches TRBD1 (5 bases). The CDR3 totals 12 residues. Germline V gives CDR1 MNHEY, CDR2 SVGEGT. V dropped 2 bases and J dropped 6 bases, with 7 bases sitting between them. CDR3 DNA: TGTGCCAGCAGTTACCCGACAGATGGCTACACCTTC. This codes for CASSYPTDGYTF.

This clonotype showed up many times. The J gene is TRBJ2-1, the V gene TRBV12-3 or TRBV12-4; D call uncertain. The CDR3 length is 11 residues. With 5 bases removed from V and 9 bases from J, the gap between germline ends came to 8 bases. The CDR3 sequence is CASSPLFEQFF. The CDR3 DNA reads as TGTGCCAGCAGTCCGCTTTTTGAGCAGTTCTTC.

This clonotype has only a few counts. This chain's CDR3 is CAISGTSGRTDTQYF. The CDR3, as DNA: TGTGCCATCTCTGGGACTAGCGGACGCACAGATACGCAGTATTTT. The V and J genes are TRBV7-2 and TRBJ2-3; 11 positions match TRBD2. This CDR3 is built from 15 residues. After removal of 10 bases from V and 1 base from J, the junction contained 7 bases not matched to a gene. CDR1 and CDR2 (germline): SGHTA, FQGNSA. Drawing the rest from reference TRBV7-2 and TRBJ2-3, the complete variable domain is GAGVSQSPSNKVTEKGKDVELRCDPISGHTALYWYRQSLGQGLEFLIYFQGNSAPDKSGLPSDRFSAERTGGSVSTLTIQRTQQEDSAVYLCAISGTSGRTDTQYFGPGTRLTVL.

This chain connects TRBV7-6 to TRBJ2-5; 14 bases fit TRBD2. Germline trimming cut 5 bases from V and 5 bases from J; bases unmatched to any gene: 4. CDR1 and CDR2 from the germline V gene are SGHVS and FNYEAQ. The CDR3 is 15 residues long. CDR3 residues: CASSGGLAGVETQYF. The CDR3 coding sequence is TGTGCCAGCAGCGGGGGACTAGCGGGAGTGGAGACCCAGTACTTC.

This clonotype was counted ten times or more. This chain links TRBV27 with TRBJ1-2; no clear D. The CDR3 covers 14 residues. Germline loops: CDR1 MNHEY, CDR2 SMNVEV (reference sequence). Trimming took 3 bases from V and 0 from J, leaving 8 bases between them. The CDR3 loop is CASSLQKTNYGYTF. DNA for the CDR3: TGTGCCAGCAGTTTGCAAAAAACTAACTATGGCTACACCTTC.